Following are 21 T cell receptor beta chains from one sample sequenced in a study of post-analysis software for immune sequencing data. General study points: A handful of TRBV segments were significantly more frequent in patients than in controls. TRBV5-6, TRBV5-1 and TRBV20-1 were among these segments.

cDNA libraries of TCR beta carried unique molecular identifiers. TCRdb ran MiXCR on the PCR reads and lists one entry per CDR3 protein. The table shows under 900,000 distinct CDR3 sequences, with approximately 57% occurring only once. No antigen has been assigned to these receptors. The sequenced material came from blood. The receptors derive from a girl between 5 and 17 years old with multiple sclerosis.

The CDR3 nucleotides are TGCAGTGCTAGAGCCTTAGCGGGGGGTCCTTTGGATACGCAGTATTTT. This codes for CSARALAGGPLDTQYF. The chain couples TRBV20-1 to TRBJ2-3; TRBD2 matches at 10 bases. The ends lost 1 base at V and 6 bases at J; junction bases unmatched: 10. The CDR3 sequence is 16 residues long. Germline V gene lookup returns CDR1 DFQATT and CDR2 SNEGSKA (reference sequence).

As for this clonotype: The germline gene is not matched at one end of the junction; a read error may be the cause. This chain links TRBV27 with TRBJ2-5; D not certain. The J call is uncertain, as TRBJ2-7 better fits the DNA end. This CDR3 is built from 13 residues. Per the germline V gene, CDR1 is MNHEY and CDR2 is SMNVEV (reference sequence). In DNA, the CDR3 is TGTGCCAGCAGCGACGGCTACTCCTGCGAGCAGTACTTC. This codes for CASSDGYSCEQYF.

The chain couples TRBV6-6 to TRBJ1-5; a weak D match, TRBD1 (6 bases). Trimming stripped 6 bases from V and 5 bases from J, with 20 bases between. The V gene's germline CDR1 is MNHNY and CDR2 SVGAGI (reference sequence). The CDR3 sequence is 16 residues long. The CDR3 sequence: CASRTRDIASDQPQHF. CDR3 coding DNA: TGTGCCAGCAGAACCCGGGACATCGCTTCGGATCAGCCCCAGCATTTT.

This clonotype has only a few counts. The V and J genes are TRBV29-1 and TRBJ1-5, with TRBD1 identical over 8 bases. V trimming: 7 bases; J trimming: 6 bases; junction bases outside the gene matches: 8. The CDR3 totals 13 residues. Germline V gives CDR1 SQVTM, CDR2 ANQGSEA. CDR3 loop: CSATQGAFQPQHF. CDR3 in DNA: TGCAGCGCCACCCAGGGGGCTTTTCAGCCCCAGCATTTT.

V gene TRBV5-6 combines with J gene TRBJ2-1; D ambiguous. The CDR3 runs to 14 residues. Per germline, CDR1 SGHDT and CDR2 YYEEEE. V was pared by 7 bases and J by 8 bases, with 19 bases between. The CDR3 nucleotides read TGTGCCAGCGGTGGGCAGCCGCCTTACGATGAGCAGTTCTTC. Its translation: CASGGQPPYDEQFF.

In its sample, this clonotype was seen a few times. The V and J genes are TRBV28 and TRBJ1-6; D unclear. Germline-derived CDR1 and CDR2 are MDHEN and SYDVKM. This CDR3 contains 14 residues. Trimming left V 7 bases short and J 1 base short, with 8 bases between. CDR3 amino acids: CASTVGSYNSPLHF. Written as DNA, the CDR3 is TGTGCCAGCACGGTGGGTTCCTATAATTCACCCCTCCACTTT. The full variable domain, its missing parts supplied by reference TRBV28 and TRBJ1-6, is DVKVTQSSRYLVKRTGEKVFLECVQDMDHENMFWYRQDPGLGLRLIYFSYDVKMKEKGDIPEGYSVSREKKERFSLILESASTNQTSMYLCASTVGSYNSPLHFGNGTRLTVT.

The J gene is TRBJ1-1, the V gene TRBV7-6; D may be TRBD1 (6 bases). CDR1 is SGHVS, CDR2 FNYEAQ, per germline. This CDR3 has 16 amino acids. V was shortened by 3 bases and J by 8 bases, with 22 bases between the two germline ends. The CDR3 spells CASSLAPTGTPREAFF. The CDR3 nucleotides read TGTGCCAGCAGCTTGGCGCCTACAGGGACGCCTCGGGAAGCTTTCTTT.

This chain joins TRBV7-2 and TRBJ1-2; D is perhaps TRBD1 (5 bases). In germline, CDR1 is SGHTA, CDR2 FQGNSA. There are 15 residues in the CDR3. The V end was cut by 6 bases, the J end by 0 bases, with 14 bases between. CDR3 loop: CASRTGTEANYGYTF. For the CDR3, the DNA is TGTGCCAGCAGAACAGGAACCGAAGCTAACTATGGCTACACCTTC.

The chain employs TRBV20-1 and TRBJ2-1; TRBD2 aligns across 16 bases. Germline CDR1 reads DFQATT; CDR2 reads SNEGSKA (reference sequence). The CDR3 contains 16 residues. The trim removed 8 bases at V and 10 bases at J, leaving 14 bases unmatched. CDR3 residues: CSPAGTSGRAPREQFF. CDR3 DNA: TGCAGTCCAGCCGGGACTAGCGGGAGGGCCCCCAGGGAGCAGTTCTTC.

J is TRBJ1-2 and V is TRBV25-1; a weak D match, TRBD1 (6 bases). This CDR3 contains 14 residues. V lost 3 bases and J 7 bases, leaving 15 bases between the germline ends. Germline-derived CDR1 and CDR2 are MGHDK and SYGVNS. The CDR3 spells CASSDFQGIVGYTF. CDR3 sequence (DNA): TGTGCCAGCAGTGACTTTCAGGGGATAGTTGGCTACACCTTC.

This clonotype has only a few counts. The J gene is TRBJ2-1, the V gene TRBV6-1; the D is unclear. This CDR3 comprises 12 residues. V dropped 3 bases and J dropped 8 bases, with 8 bases sitting between them. Germline assignment: CDR1 MNHNS and CDR2 SASEGT. CDR3: CASSEKYDEQFF. The CDR3 coding sequence is TGTGCCAGCAGTGAGAAGTACGATGAGCAGTTCTTC.

V is TRBV5-1 and J is TRBJ2-7; 10 positions match TRBD2. Per the germline V gene, CDR1 is SGHRS and CDR2 is YFSETQ. The CDR3 totals 20 residues. Unmatched junction bases numbered 15, after V lost 0 bases and J lost 0 bases. CDR3 nucleotide sequence: TGCGCCAGCAGCTTGGAGTCTAGCGGGAGAAGCGACCTTGACTCCTACGAGCAGTACTTC. Protein: CASSLESSGRSDLDSYEQYF.

V and J are TRBV14 and TRBJ2-1; D remains ambiguous. V lost 7 bases to trimming and J lost 1 base, with 11 bases between them. From germline, CDR1 is SGHDN and CDR2 FVKESK. The CDR3 has 14 amino acids. DNA of the CDR3: TGTGCCAGCAAGGGTGGAACGTCCTACAATGAGCAGTTCTTC. Translation: CASKGGTSYNEQFF.

This chain's CDR3 is CASSQTGTSGWEQYF. The CDR3 DNA reads TGTGCCAGCAGCCAAACCGGGACTAGCGGGTGGGAGCAGTACTTC. The rearrangement links TRBV6-5 to TRBJ2-5; 12 bases line up with TRBD2. Germline V lookup: CDR1 MNHEY, CDR2 SVGAGI. V dropped 6 bases and J dropped 11; count of bases not matched to a gene: 13. CDR3 length equals 15 residues.

This clonotype has only one observation. The chain links TRBV5-1 to TRBJ2-3; possibly TRBD1 or TRBD2 for D (5 bases each). There are 15 residues in the CDR3. Germline CDR1 reads SGHRS; CDR2 reads YFSETQ. Trimming removed 4 bases at V and 4 bases at J, with 16 bases between. CDR3 in amino acids: CASSMRAGMADTQYF. Written as DNA, the CDR3 is TGCGCCAGCAGCATGCGGGCAGGGATGGCAGATACGCAGTATTTT.

This clonotype was observed a handful of times. The chain employs TRBV5-1 and TRBJ1-2; no definite D call. CDR3 size: 14 residues. V gave up 1 base and J gave up 6 bases, with 13 bases separating them. CDR1 SGHRS and CDR2 YFSETQ come from the germline V gene. The CDR3: CASSLKPELHGYTF. In DNA form, the CDR3 reads TGCGCCAGCAGCTTGAAGCCCGAACTCCATGGCTACACCTTC.

The V and J genes are TRBV7-9 and TRBJ1-4, with a possible D match to TRBD1 (5 bases). Trimming took 5 bases from V and 4 from J, leaving 11 bases between them. This CDR3 contains 14 residues. CDR1 and CDR2 (germline): SEHNR, FQNEAQ (reference sequence). DNA of the CDR3: TGTGCCAGCAGCCCGACAGAGTATAATGAAAAACTGTTTTTT. Its translation: CASSPTEYNEKLFF.

The chain is built from TRBV9 and TRBJ2-3, with D possibly matching TRBD2 (6 bases). The CDR3 runs to 16 residues. Between the trimmed V and J ends, which lost 2 bases and 3 bases, there was a span of 16 bases. Germline CDR1 is SGDLS and CDR2 is YYNGEE. Here the CDR3 reads CASSVGGPSRTDTQYF. CDR3 sequence (DNA): TGTGCCAGCAGCGTGGGGGGTCCTTCTAGGACAGATACGCAGTATTTT.

The V gene is TRBV25-1, the J gene TRBJ1-2, with a tentative D call TRBD1 (6 bases). CDR1 and CDR2 from the germline V gene are MGHDK and SYGVNS. The ends were cut back, 3 bases at V and 2 bases at J, with 13 bases in the middle. The CDR3 is 15 residues long. The CDR3 nucleotides are TGTGCCAGCAGTGATTTGAGGACAGCGAACTATGGCTACACCTTC. Its translation: CASSDLRTANYGYTF.

V and J are TRBV7-9 and TRBJ1-2; 7 bases agree with TRBD1. The trim removed 5 bases at V and 6 bases at J, leaving 6 bases unmatched. The CDR3 is made up of 13 amino acids. Germline V gene sequence: CDR1 SEHNR, CDR2 FQNEAQ (reference sequence). The CDR3 DNA reads TGTGCCAGCAGCCCGACAGGGTTGCATGGCTACACCTTC. This gives the protein CASSPTGLHGYTF.

The V gene is TRBV29-1, the J gene TRBJ1-1, with 8 bases that match TRBD1. Germline loops: CDR1 SQVTM, CDR2 ANQGSEA. V shed 8 bases and J 2 bases; nucleotides not matched to a gene: 4. The CDR3 sequence is 12 residues long. CDR3 in DNA: TGCAGCTCGGACAGGGCAAACACTGAAGCTTTCTTT. It codes for CSSDRANTEAFF.